The 30 T cell receptor beta chains given below trace back to one sample, sequenced in a study of somatic mutations in cytotoxic T cells in rheumatoid arthritis listed by TCRdb under 2017. The library was produced with the immunoSEQ multiplex PCR assay. TCRdb took over this immuneACCESS table, retaining in-frame rearrangements with V and J assigned. Such tables are incomplete; in checked studies, under half of the missing clones stem from an unresolved V gene, and the remainder is unexplained. The sample contains roughly 11,000 clones, less than 80% of them found a single time. 30% to 40% of the sample is in the top ten clones. Sequencing was done on a sample of CD8+ T cells sorted from blood. All receptors come from an adult with rheumatoid arthritis.

This rearrangement joins TRBV4-1 to TRBJ2-2; TRBD2 agrees at 15 bases. There are 18 residues in the CDR3. Unmatched junction bases numbered 9, after V lost 3 bases and J lost 7 bases. The germline gives CDR1 MGHRA, CDR2 YSYEKL. The CDR3: CASSQGLAGGLGDGELFF. In DNA form, the CDR3 reads TGCGCCAGCAGCCAGGGACTAGCGGGGGGCCTGGGAGACGGGGAGCTGTTTTTT.

The chain combines TRBV4-1 with TRBJ2-4; 7 bases align to TRBD1. This CDR3 has 17 amino acids. Germline V gives CDR1 MGHRA, CDR2 YSYEKL. V gave up 0 bases and J gave up 0 bases; unmatched junction bases: 5. DNA of the CDR3: TGCGCCAGCAGCCAAGAACAGGGGACCCTAGCCAAAAACATTCAGTACTTC. As protein: CASSQEQGTLAKNIQYF.

This chain links TRBV15 with TRBJ1-1; 8 bases are shared with TRBD1. Germline loops: CDR1 LNHNV, CDR2 YYDKDF (reference sequence). The CDR3 length is 15 residues. Trimming removed 3 bases from V and 4 bases from J; junction bases left unmatched: 7. CDR3 loop: CATSRNRGGSTEAFF. In DNA, the CDR3 is TGTGCCACCAGCAGGAACAGGGGGGGGAGCACTGAAGCTTTCTTT.

The J gene is TRBJ2-1, the V gene TRBV25-1; either TRBD1 or TRBD2 may fit D (5 bases each). Germline-derived CDR1 and CDR2 are MGHDK and SYGVNS. Deletions cut 5 bases from V and 4 bases from J, with 18 bases between. The CDR3 length is 16 residues. The CDR3 protein is CASSMWEGERYNEQFF. The CDR3 DNA reads as TGTGCCAGCAGTATGTGGGAAGGGGAGAGGTACAATGAGCAGTTCTTC.

V and J are TRBV2 and TRBJ2-1, with unresolved D. Germline V gene data show CDR1 as SNHLY and CDR2 as FYNNEI. The CDR3 spans 15 residues. The DNA of the CDR3 is TGTGCTACCATTCCGCTCCAAAGCTCCTACAATGAGCAGTTCTTC. Amino acid sequence: CATIPLQSSYNEQFF.

This chain uses TRBV12-1 with TRBJ2-7. TRBV12-1 is termed a pseudogene. CDR3 size: 13 residues. DNA for the CDR3: TGTGCCAGCAGCTTTGCAGGGACCCACGAGCAGTACTTC. Translation gives CASSFAGTHEQYF.

This sequence joins TRBV9 and TRBJ2-3; 14 nucleotides line up with TRBD2. This CDR3 region has 17 residues. The V gene end was trimmed by 3 bases and the J gene end by 4 bases; junction bases not matched to a gene: 7. Germline V gene sequence: CDR1 SGDLS, CDR2 YYNGEE. The CDR3 protein is CASSDGLAGGLSDTQYF. The CDR3 bases are TGTGCCAGCAGCGATGGACTAGCGGGAGGTTTGTCAGATACGCAGTATTTT.

This sequence joins TRBV4-1 and TRBJ2-1, with D uncertain. The CDR3 totals 12 residues. The V end lost 4 bases, the J end lost 8 bases, and 9 bases lay between the germline ends. Germline V CDR1 and CDR2: MGHRA, YSYEKL. The CDR3 DNA sequence: TGCGCCAGCAGCCCTCTTGGGGATGAGCAGTTCTTC. Its protein product is CASSPLGDEQFF.

The V and J genes are TRBV9 and TRBJ1-2; TRBD1 matches 7 bases. CDR1 and CDR2 (germline): SGDLS, YYNGEE. The CDR3 runs to 14 residues. The V segment lost 1 base and the J segment 4 bases; nucleotides outside the gene matches: 4. The CDR3 spells CASSVKGGVYGYTF. CDR3 nucleotides: TGTGCCAGCAGCGTAAAAGGGGGCGTCTATGGCTACACCTTC.

The chain recombines TRBV19 with TRBJ2-3, with D tentatively TRBD2 (5 bases). CDR3 length: 14 amino acids. CDR1 is LNHDA and CDR2 is SQIVND in the germline V gene (reference sequence). V lost 3 bases and J lost 6, with 13 bases in between. CDR3 region: CASSMVLAGDTQYF. CDR3 coding DNA: TGTGCCAGTAGTATGGTCCTAGCTGGGGATACGCAGTATTTT.

The chain is built from TRBV7-9 and TRBJ2-1; 7 bases agree with TRBD2. With 5 bases clipped from V and 6 bases from J, the junction kept 13 bases outside the gene matches. Germline V CDR1 and CDR2: SEHNR, FQNEAQ (reference sequence). This CDR3 region has 16 residues. The CDR3 nucleotides are TGTGCCAGCAGCCCCGACGGCGGGGGAGACGGCAATGAGCAGTTCTTC. This encodes CASSPDGGGDGNEQFF.

The rearrangement links TRBV28 to TRBJ1-2; possible D gene TRBD1, 6 bases. CDR3 size: 15 residues. The germline V and J ends were trimmed by 3 bases and 4 bases, with 15 bases remaining between them. Germline loops: CDR1 MDHEN, CDR2 SYDVKM. Here the CDR3 reads CASSFFTGWGYGYTF. DNA of the CDR3: TGTGCCAGCAGTTTCTTTACAGGGTGGGGCTATGGCTACACCTTC.

The J gene is TRBJ1-1, the V gene TRBV9; D remains ambiguous. CDR3 length: 13 residues. Germline V gives CDR1 SGDLS, CDR2 YYNGEE. Trimming removed 4 bases from V and 1 base from J, with 8 bases in between. CDR3 sequence (DNA): TGTGCCAGCAGCTTCGGATCGAACACTGAAGCTTTCTTT. It codes for CASSFGSNTEAFF. The whole variable domain, remainder taken from reference TRBV9 and TRBJ1-1, is DSGVTQTPKHLITATGQRVTLRCSPRSGDLSVYWYQQSLDQGLQFLIQYYNGEERAKGNILERFSAQQFPDLHSELNLSSLELGDSALYFCASSFGSNTEAFFGQGTRLTVV.

The V and J genes are TRBV10-3 and TRBJ2-1, with TRBD2 matching 9 bases. The CDR3 sequence is 15 residues long. The J segment lost 4 bases and the V segment lost 4 bases, leaving 5 bases of the junction unmatched. Germline CDR1 ENHRY, CDR2 SYGVKD. CDR3 in DNA: TGTGCCATCAGTGTACCTAGCGGGATGTACAATGAGCAGTTCTTC. As protein: CAISVPSGMYNEQFF.

This clone occurred once. The J gene is TRBJ2-1, the V gene TRBV2; D uncertain. V shed 5 bases and J shed 14 bases, with 16 bases lying between them. This CDR3 is 12 amino acids long. Looked up from germline, CDR1 is SNHLY and CDR2 is FYNNEI. CDR3 loop: CASSPPRAEEFF. The CDR3, as DNA: TGTGCCAGCAGTCCCCCACGGGCCGAGGAGTTCTTC. The whole variable domain, remainder taken from reference TRBV2 and TRBJ2-1, is EPEVTQTPSHQVTQMGQEVILRCVPISNHLYFYWYRQILGQKVEFLVSFYNNEISEKSEIFDDQFSVERPDGSNFTLKIRSTKLEDSAMYFCASSPPRAEEFFGPGTRLTVL.

This clone was recorded once. The rearrangement joins TRBV6-6 to TRBJ2-1; 10 bases match TRBD2. The J segment lost 8 bases and the V segment lost 2 bases, leaving 6 bases of the junction unmatched. Germline loops: CDR1 MNHNY, CDR2 SVGAGI (reference sequence). This CDR3 region has 15 residues. The CDR3 nucleotides are TGTGCCAGCAGTTACCAGGGACTAGCGTTGCATGAGCAGTTCTTC. This encodes CASSYQGLALHEQFF.

This clone occurred once. The chain has TRBV29-1 and TRBJ2-1; the D gene is possibly TRBD1 (5 bases). V lost 1 base and J lost 2, with 12 bases in between. The CDR3 length is 15 residues. Germline values: CDR1 SQVTM, CDR2 ANQGSEA. As DNA, the CDR3 is TGCAGCGTTGAAGGGGGCAGGGCGCCCTACAATGAGCAGTTCTTC. The encoded protein is CSVEGGRAPYNEQFF.

The chain carries TRBV9 and TRBJ2-2; D ambiguous. V gave up 0 bases and J gave up 8 bases, with 11 bases separating them. Per the germline V gene, CDR1 is SGDLS and CDR2 is YYNGEE. The CDR3 spans 14 residues. CDR3 loop: CASSVGTSFGELFF. DNA of the CDR3: TGTGCCAGCAGCGTAGGGACCTCCTTTGGGGAGCTGTTTTTT.

The chain couples TRBV7-2 to TRBJ1-2, with TRBD1 as a possible D gene (5 bases). CDR3 length equals 13 residues. Germline CDR1 is SGHTA and CDR2 is FQGNSA. V lost 4 bases, J lost 8 bases, and 14 bases lay in between. CDR3 coding DNA: TGTGCCAGCAGCTACGGGACGGCGGGCGGCTACACCTTC. As protein: CASSYGTAGGYTF.

This chain connects TRBV28 to TRBJ2-3; the match to TRBD2 covers 15 bases. This CDR3 spans 16 amino acids. Germline trimming cut 6 bases from V and 9 bases from J; bases unmatched to any gene: 10. CDR1 and CDR2 (germline): MDHEN, SYDVKM. CDR3 in DNA: TGTGCCAGCAGCCGAAGGACTAGCGGGGGGGCATGGACGCAGTATTTT. Amino acids: CASSRRTSGGAWTQYF.

Points on this clone: The junction differs from germline at one of its ends, possibly a read error. The chain links TRBV19 to TRBJ2-1; D gene uncertain. Germline CDR1 and CDR2: LNHDA and SQIVND (reference sequence). This CDR3 contains 13 residues. The chain's CDR3 is CASSIHSFNEQFF. Written as DNA, the CDR3 is TGTGCCAGTAGTATACACTCCTTCAATGAGCAGTTCTTC.

The V and J genes are TRBV7-6 and TRBJ2-3; D perhaps matches TRBD1 (6 bases). The CDR3 extends over 13 amino acids. Germline CDR1 SGHVS, CDR2 FNYEAQ. V gave up 4 bases and J gave up 1 base, with 6 bases separating them. This CDR3 is CASSWTGTDTQYF. In DNA form, the CDR3 reads TGTGCCAGCAGCTGGACAGGCACAGATACGCAGTATTTT. The variable domain in full, completed from reference TRBV7-6 and TRBJ2-3, reads GAGVSQSPRYKVTKRGQDVALRCDPISGHVSLYWYRQALGQGPEFLTYFNYEAQQDKSGLPNDRFSAERPEGSISTLTIQRTEQRDSAMYRCASSWTGTDTQYFGPGTRLTVL.

CDR3 loop: CASSLGEGANYNEQFF. The CDR3 nucleotides are TGTGCCAGCAGCTTAGGCGAGGGGGCGAACTACAATGAGCAGTTCTTC. This chain uses TRBV11-2 with TRBJ2-1; TRBD1 aligns across 7 bases. The CDR3 covers 16 residues. The V gene's germline CDR1 is SGHAT and CDR2 FQNNGV. The trim removed 1 base at V and 3 bases at J, leaving 6 bases unmatched.

This sequence joins TRBV5-8 and TRBJ2-7, with D maybe TRBD1 (6 bases). Germline loops: CDR1 SGHTS, CDR2 YDEGEE. The CDR3 totals 13 residues. V was trimmed by 8 bases and J by 6 bases, leaving 18 bases between them. The CDR3 sequence: CASLQQGVGEQYF. CDR3 coding DNA: TGTGCCAGTTTACAACAGGGAGTCGGCGAGCAGTACTTC.

This clone was counted a few times. The chain uses TRBV5-6 and TRBJ1-5; no definite D call. V lost 2 bases and J 7 bases, leaving 7 bases between the germline ends. Germline assignment: CDR1 SGHDT and CDR2 YYEEEE. This CDR3 region has 12 residues. The CDR3 reads CASSFGLQPQHF. The DNA for the CDR3 is TGTGCCAGCAGCTTTGGGCTACAGCCCCAGCATTTT.

This clone was counted between two and nine times. This chain links TRBV27 with TRBJ1-6; D is ambiguous. Germline V gene sequence: CDR1 MNHEY, CDR2 SMNVEV (reference sequence). The CDR3 length is 15 residues. Trimming took off 3 bases at V and 4 bases at J, with 10 bases between the two ends. The CDR3 nucleotides read TGTGCCAGCAGTTTTATAGGGAATTATAATTCACCCCTCCACTTT. It codes for CASSFIGNYNSPLHF.

V gene TRBV20-1 combines with J gene TRBJ2-1; 7 nucleotides agree with TRBD1. The CDR3 covers 10 residues. The V gene's germline CDR1 is DFQATT and CDR2 SNEGSKA (reference sequence). The V gene end was trimmed by 3 bases and the J gene end by 10 bases; junction bases not matched to a gene: 0. CDR3 nucleotides: TGCAGTGCTAGGGGACAGGAGCAGTTCTTC. Its protein product is CSARGQEQFF.

This clone came up once. The chain joins TRBV27 to TRBJ1-5, with D possibly TRBD1 on 5 matching bases. CDR3 length: 20 residues. V lost 2 bases and J lost 0, with 23 bases in between. Looked up from germline, CDR1 is MNHEY and CDR2 is SMNVEV (reference sequence). The CDR3 protein is CASSLSATGGRGYSNQPQHF. The CDR3 bases are TGTGCCAGCAGTTTAAGTGCAACCGGAGGTAGGGGTTATAGCAATCAGCCCCAGCATTTT.

This clone was counted a few times. This rearrangement joins TRBV19 to TRBJ2-7; 11 bases are shared with TRBD2. CDR3 length: 15 residues. The V gene end was trimmed by 5 bases and the J gene end by 7 bases; junction bases not matched to a gene: 10. In germline, CDR1 is LNHDA, CDR2 SQIVND (reference sequence). The CDR3 protein is CASSAGTSGTTEQYF. The CDR3 DNA is TGTGCCAGTAGTGCTGGGACTAGCGGCACCACTGAGCAGTACTTC.

The CDR3 protein is CASSGGQNSSYEQYF. CDR3 nucleotides: TGTGCCAGCAGTGGGGGACAGAACTCTTCCTACGAGCAGTACTTC. The chain uses TRBV25-1 and TRBJ2-7; 7 bases are shared with TRBD1. The junction had 7 bases not matched to a gene; V was cut back by 4 bases and J by 1 base. This CDR3 has 15 residues. Germline V CDR1 and CDR2: MGHDK, SYGVNS.